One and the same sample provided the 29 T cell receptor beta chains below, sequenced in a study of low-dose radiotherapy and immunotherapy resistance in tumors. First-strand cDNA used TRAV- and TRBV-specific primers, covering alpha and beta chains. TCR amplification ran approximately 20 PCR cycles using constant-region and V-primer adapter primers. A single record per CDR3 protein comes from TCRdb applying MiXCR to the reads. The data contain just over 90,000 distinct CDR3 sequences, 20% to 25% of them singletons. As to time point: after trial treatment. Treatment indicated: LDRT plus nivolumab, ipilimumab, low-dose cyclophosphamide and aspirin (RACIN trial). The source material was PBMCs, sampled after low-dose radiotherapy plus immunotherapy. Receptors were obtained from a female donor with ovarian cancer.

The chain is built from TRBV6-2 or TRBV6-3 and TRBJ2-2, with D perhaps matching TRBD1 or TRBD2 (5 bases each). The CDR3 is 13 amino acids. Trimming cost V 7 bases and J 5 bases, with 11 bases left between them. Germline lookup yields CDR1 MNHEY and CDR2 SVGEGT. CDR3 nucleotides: TGTGCCAGCAATCGGGGCGGGACCGGGGAGCTGTTTTTT. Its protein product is CASNRGGTGELFF.

The CDR3 here is CASSLGDSHQPQHF. DNA of the CDR3: TGCGCCAGCAGCTTGGGGGACAGCCATCAGCCCCAGCATTTT. The chain links TRBV5-1 to TRBJ1-5; 7 bases are shared with TRBD1. The CDR3 is 14 residues long. Looked up from germline, CDR1 is SGHRS and CDR2 is YFSETQ. The V segment lost 0 bases and the J segment 5 bases; nucleotides outside the gene matches: 2.

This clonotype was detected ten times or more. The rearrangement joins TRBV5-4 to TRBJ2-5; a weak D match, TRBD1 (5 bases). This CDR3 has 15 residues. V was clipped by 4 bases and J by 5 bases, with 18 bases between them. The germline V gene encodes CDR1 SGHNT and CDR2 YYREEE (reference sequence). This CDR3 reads CASSRDSYPRETQYF. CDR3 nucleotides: TGTGCCAGCAGCCGTGACAGTTACCCCCGGGAGACCCAGTACTTC.

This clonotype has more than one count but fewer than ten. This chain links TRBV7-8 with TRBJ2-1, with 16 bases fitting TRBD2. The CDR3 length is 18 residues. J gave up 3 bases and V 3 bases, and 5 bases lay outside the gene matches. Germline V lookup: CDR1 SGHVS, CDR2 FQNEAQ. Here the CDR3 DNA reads TGTGCCAGCAGCTTGGGACTAGCGGGAGGGGGGTTCTACAATGAGCAGTTCTTC. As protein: CASSLGLAGGGFYNEQFF.

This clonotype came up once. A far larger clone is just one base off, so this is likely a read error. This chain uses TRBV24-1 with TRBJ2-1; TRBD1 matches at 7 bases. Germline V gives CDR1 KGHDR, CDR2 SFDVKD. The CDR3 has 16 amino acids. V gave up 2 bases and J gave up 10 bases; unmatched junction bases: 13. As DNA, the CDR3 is TGTGCCACCAGTGATTCCTCCGGGACAGCCCGCTACGAGCAGTTCTTC. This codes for CATSDSSGTARYEQFF.

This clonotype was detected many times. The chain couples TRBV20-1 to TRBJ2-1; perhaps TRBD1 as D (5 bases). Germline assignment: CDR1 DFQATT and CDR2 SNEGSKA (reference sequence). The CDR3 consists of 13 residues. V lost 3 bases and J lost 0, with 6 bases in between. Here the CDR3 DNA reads TGCAGTGCTAGTGGACACTCCTACAATGAGCAGTTCTTC. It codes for CSASGHSYNEQFF.

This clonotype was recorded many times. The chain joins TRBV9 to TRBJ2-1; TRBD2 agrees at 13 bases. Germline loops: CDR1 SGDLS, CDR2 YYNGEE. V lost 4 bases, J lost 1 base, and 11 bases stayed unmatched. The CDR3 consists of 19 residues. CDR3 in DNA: TGTGCCAGCAGCCCCTTACCCGGGACTAGCGGGGCTTCCTACAATGAGCAGTTCTTC. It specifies CASSPLPGTSGASYNEQFF.

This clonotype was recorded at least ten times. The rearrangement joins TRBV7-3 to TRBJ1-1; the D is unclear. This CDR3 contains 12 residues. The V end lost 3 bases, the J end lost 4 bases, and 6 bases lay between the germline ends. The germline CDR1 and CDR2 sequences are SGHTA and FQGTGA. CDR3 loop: CASSFTFTEAFF. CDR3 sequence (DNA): TGTGCCAGCAGCTTTACCTTCACTGAAGCTTTCTTT.

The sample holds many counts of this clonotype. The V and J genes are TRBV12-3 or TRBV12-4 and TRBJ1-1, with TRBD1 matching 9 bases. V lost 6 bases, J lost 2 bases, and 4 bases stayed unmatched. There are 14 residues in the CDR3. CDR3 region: CASRDRGTNTEAFF. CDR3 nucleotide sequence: TGTGCCAGCAGAGACAGGGGGACAAACACTGAAGCTTTCTTT.

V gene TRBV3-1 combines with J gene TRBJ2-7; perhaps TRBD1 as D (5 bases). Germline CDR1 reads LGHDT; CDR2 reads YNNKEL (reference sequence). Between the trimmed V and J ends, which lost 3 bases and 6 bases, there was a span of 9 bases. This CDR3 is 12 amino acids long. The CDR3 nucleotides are TGTGCCAGCAGCCACGACAGTGCCGAGCAGTACTTC. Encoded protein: CASSHDSAEQYF.

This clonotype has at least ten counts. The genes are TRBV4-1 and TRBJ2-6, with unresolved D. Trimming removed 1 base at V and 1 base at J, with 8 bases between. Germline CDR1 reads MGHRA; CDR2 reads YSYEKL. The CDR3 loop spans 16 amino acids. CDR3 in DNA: TGCGCCAGCAGCCAAGGCCGGGCATCTGGGGCCAACGTCCTGACTTTC. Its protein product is CASSQGRASGANVLTF.

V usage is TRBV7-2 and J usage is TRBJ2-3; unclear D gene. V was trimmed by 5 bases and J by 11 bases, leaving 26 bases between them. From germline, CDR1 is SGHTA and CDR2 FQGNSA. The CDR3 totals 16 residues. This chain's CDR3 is CASSPDVGPIHLGQYF. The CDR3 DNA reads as TGTGCCAGCAGCCCAGACGTAGGGCCCATCCACCTCGGGCAGTATTTT.

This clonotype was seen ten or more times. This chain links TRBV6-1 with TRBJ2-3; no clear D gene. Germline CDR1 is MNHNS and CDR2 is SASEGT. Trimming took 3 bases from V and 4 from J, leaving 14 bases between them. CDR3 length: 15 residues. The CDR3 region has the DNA TGTGCCAGCAGTGATTCTCTGGTAGTGTCAGATACGCAGTATTTT. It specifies CASSDSLVVSDTQYF.

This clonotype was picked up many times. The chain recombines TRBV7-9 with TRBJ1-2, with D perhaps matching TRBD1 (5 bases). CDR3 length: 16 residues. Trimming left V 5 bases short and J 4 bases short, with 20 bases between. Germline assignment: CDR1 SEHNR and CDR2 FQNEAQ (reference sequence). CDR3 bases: TGTGCCAGCAGCCTCCCCCCGGGACTGGGCCTCTATGGCTACACCTTC. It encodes CASSLPPGLGLYGYTF.

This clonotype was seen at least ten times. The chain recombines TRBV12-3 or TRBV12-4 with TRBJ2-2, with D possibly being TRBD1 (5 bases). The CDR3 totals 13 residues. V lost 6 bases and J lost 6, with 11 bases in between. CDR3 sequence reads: CASSLRVPGELFF. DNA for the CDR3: TGTGCCAGCAGCCTCAGGGTACCCGGGGAGCTGTTTTTT.

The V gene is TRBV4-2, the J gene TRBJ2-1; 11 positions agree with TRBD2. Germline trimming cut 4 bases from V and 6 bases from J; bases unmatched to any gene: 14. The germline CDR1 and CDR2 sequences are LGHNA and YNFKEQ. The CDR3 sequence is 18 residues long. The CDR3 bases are TGTGCCAGCAGCCCCCTCCAGACTAGCGGGGAATTTGGCAATGAGCAGTTCTTC. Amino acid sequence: CASSPLQTSGEFGNEQFF.

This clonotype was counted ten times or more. The CDR3 DNA reads as TGCGCCAGCAGCTTGGGAGCCCCCTCCTACGAGCAGTACTTC. Its translation is CASSLGAPSYEQYF. The rearrangement uses TRBV5-1 and TRBJ2-7; D gene uncertain. The length of the CDR3 is 14 residues. V gave up 0 bases and J gave up 0 bases, with 7 bases separating them. The germline V gene has CDR1 SGHRS and CDR2 YFSETQ. Full variable domain (rest looked up from reference TRBV5-1 and TRBJ2-7): KAGVTQTPRYLIKTRGQQVTLSCSPISGHRSVSWYQQTPGQGLQFLFEYFSETQRNKGNFPGRFSGRQFSNSRSEMNVSTLELGDSALYLCASSLGAPSYEQYFGPGTRLTVT.

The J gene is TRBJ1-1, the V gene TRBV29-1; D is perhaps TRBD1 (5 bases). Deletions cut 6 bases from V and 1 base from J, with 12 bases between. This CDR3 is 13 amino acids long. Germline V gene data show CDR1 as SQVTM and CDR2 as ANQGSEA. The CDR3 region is CSVVAGANTEAFF. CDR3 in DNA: TGCAGCGTCGTTGCCGGGGCGAACACTGAAGCTTTCTTT.

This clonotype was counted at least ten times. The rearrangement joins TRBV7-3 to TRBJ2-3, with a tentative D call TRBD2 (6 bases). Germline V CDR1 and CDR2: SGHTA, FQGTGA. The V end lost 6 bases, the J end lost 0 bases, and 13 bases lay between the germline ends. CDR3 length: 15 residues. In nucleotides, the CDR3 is TGTGCCAGCAGTGCGGCGGGGACTAGCACAGATACGCAGTATTTT. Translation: CASSAAGTSTDTQYF.

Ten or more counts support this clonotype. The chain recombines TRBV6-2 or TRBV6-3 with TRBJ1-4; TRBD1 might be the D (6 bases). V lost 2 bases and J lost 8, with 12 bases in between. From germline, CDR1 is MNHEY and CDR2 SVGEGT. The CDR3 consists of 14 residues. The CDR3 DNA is TGTGCCAGCAGTTACAGGGGGGGCGAGGAAAAACTGTTTTTT. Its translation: CASSYRGGEEKLFF.

This chain's CDR3 is CASSYYWDRDNSPLHF. DNA of the CDR3: TGTGCCAGCAGTTACTATTGGGACAGGGATAATTCACCCCTCCACTTT. V is TRBV6-6 and J is TRBJ1-6; 9 positions agree with TRBD1. Germline V gene data show CDR1 as MNHNY and CDR2 as SVGAGI (reference sequence). V gave up 1 base and J gave up 5 bases; unmatched junction bases: 3. The CDR3 length is 16 residues.

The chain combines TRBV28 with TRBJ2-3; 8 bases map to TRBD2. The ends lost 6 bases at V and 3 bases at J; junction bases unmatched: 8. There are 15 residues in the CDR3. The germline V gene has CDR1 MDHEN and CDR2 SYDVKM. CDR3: CASSNSGVWTDTQYF. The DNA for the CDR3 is TGTGCCAGCAGCAATAGCGGGGTCTGGACAGATACGCAGTATTTT.

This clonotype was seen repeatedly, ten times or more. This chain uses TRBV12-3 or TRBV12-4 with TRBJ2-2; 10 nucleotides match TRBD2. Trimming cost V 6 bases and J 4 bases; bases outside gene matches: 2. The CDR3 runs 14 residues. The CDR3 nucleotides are TGTGCCAGCAGGCGACTAGCGGGCACCGGGGAGCTGTTTTTT. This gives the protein CASRRLAGTGELFF.

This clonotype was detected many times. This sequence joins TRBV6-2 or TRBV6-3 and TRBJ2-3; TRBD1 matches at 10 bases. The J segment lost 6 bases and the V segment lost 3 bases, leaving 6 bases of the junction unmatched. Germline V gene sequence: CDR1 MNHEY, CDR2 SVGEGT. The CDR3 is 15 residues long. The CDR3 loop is CASSYGTGDPDTQYF. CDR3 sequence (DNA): TGTGCCAGCAGTTATGGGACAGGGGACCCCGATACGCAGTATTTT.

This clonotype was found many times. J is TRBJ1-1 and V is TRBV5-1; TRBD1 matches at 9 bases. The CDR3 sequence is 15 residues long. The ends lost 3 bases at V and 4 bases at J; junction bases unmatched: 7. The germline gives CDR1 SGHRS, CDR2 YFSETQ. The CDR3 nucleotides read TGCGCCAGCAGCTCTGGGACAGGGCCGGCCACTGAAGCTTTCTTT. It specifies CASSSGTGPATEAFF.

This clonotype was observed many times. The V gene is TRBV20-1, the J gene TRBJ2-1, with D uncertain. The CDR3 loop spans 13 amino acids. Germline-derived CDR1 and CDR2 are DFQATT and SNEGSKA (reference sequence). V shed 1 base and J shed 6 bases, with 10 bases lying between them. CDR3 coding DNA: TGCAGTGCTAGAGTCGGTCTTGTCAATGAGCAGTTCTTC. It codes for CSARVGLVNEQFF.

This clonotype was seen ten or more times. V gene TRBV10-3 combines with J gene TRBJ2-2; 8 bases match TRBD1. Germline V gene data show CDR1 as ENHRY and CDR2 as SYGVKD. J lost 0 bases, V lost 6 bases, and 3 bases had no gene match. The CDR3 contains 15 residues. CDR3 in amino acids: CAISWDRTNTGELFF. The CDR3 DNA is TGTGCCATCAGCTGGGACAGGACGAACACCGGGGAGCTGTTTTTT.

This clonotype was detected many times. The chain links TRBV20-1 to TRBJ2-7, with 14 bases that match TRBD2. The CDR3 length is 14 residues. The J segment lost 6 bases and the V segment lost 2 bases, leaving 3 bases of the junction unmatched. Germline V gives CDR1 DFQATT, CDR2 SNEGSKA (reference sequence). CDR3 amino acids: CSARPGTSGGEQYF. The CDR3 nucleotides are TGCAGTGCTAGACCCGGGACTAGCGGGGGCGAGCAGTACTTC.

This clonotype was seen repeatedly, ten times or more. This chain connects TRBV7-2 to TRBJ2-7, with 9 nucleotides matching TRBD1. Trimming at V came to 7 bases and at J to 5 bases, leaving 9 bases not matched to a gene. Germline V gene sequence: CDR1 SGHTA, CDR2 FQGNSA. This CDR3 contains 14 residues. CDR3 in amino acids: CASTLGQGLDEQYF. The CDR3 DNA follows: TGTGCCAGCACCTTGGGACAGGGCTTGGACGAGCAGTACTTC.